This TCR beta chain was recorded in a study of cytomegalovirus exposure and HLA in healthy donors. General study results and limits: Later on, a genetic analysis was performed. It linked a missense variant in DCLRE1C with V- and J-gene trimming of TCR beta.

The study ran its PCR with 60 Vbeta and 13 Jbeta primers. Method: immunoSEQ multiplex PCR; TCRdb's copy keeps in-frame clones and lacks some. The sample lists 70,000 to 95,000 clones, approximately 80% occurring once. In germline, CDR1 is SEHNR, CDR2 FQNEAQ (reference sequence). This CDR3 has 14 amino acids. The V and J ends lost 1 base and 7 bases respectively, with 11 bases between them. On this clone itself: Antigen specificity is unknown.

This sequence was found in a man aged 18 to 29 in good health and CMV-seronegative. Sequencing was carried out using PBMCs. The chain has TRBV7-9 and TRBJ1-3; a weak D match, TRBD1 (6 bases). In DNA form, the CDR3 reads TGTGCCAGCAGCTTAGTGTCAGGGGTCAACACCATATATTTT. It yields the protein CASSLVSGVNTIYF.